This T cell receptor beta chain was found in a study of T-cell reconstitution after alpha-beta-depleted transplantation in children. General study results and limits: Several patients had high TCRbeta diversity at day 60; it came from surviving recipient T cells and thymic progenitors. Alpha-beta T cells present about two months after transplant were reported to originate from several hundred expanded graft clones. Newly generated T cells supplied most T-cell counts and diversity one year post-transplant.

A word on this clonotype: Its antigen remains unknown.

Unique molecular identifiers were used to barcode this TCRbeta library. TCRdb re-called the PCR reads through MiXCR, storing one row per CDR3 protein. The sample holds 700,000 to 950,000 distinct CDR3 sequences, around 17% seen once. Trimming stripped 4 bases from V and 5 bases from J, with 14 bases between. The CDR3 sequence is 14 residues long. Germline V gives CDR1 MGHRA, CDR2 YSYEKL. The sample here was PBMCs, mostly from graft donor cells, taken 360 days after TCRalphabeta/CD19-depleted stem cell transplant. The gene calls are TRBV4-1 and TRBJ2-5; no clear D. The clonotype comes from a male patient younger than 18 who had a stem cell transplant for acute lymphoblastic leukemia, so the T cells may come from the graft donor. This CDR3 reads CASSLIWRVETQYF. The CDR3 DNA sequence: TGCGCCAGCAGCCTAATCTGGCGAGTGGAGACCCAGTACTTC.